The 10 T cell receptor beta chains below come from one sample, sequenced in a study of blood T cell repertoires in COVID-19. Data came from immunoSEQ multiplex PCR; TCRdb stores just in-frame clones and leaves some out. Of about 52,000 clones in the sample, about nine tenths were seen once. The sample taken for sequencing was peripheral blood. These receptors were obtained from a man between 70 and 80 years old with acute or convalescent COVID-19.

This clone appeared a single time. The chain is built from TRBV6-4 and TRBJ2-2; D gene uncertain. Trimming stripped 3 bases from V and 0 bases from J, with 5 bases between. CDR1 and CDR2 (germline): MRHNA, SNTAGT. The CDR3 runs to 14 residues. This CDR3 reads CASSEAANTGELFF. The CDR3 region has the DNA TGTGCCAGCAGTGAGGCAGCGAACACCGGGGAGCTGTTTTTT.

This clone was seen more than once but under ten times. V usage is TRBV7-9 and J usage is TRBJ1-1; 8 bases fit TRBD1. The CDR3 spans 14 residues. V trimming: 4 bases; J trimming: 5 bases; junction bases outside the gene matches: 6. CDR1 and CDR2 from the germline V gene are SEHNR and FQNEAQ (reference sequence). The CDR3 here is CASSSSGGWTEAFF. CDR3 DNA: TGTGCCAGCAGCTCCTCAGGGGGCTGGACTGAAGCTTTCTTT. The full variable domain, rest sourced from reference TRBV7-9 and TRBJ1-1, is DTGVSQNPRHKITKRGQNVTFRCDPISEHNRLYWYRQTLGQGPEFLTYFQNEAQLEKSRLLSDRFSAERPKGSFSTLEIQRTEQGDSAMYLCASSSSGGWTEAFFGQGTRLTVV.

The V gene is TRBV18, the J gene TRBJ2-5; TRBD2 might be the D (6 bases). This CDR3 region has 15 residues. Germline-derived CDR1 and CDR2 are KGHSH and LQKENI. Trimming removed 4 bases at V and 5 bases at J, with 17 bases between. The CDR3 spells CASSLFGGVVETQYF. The CDR3 coding sequence is TGTGCCAGCTCACTATTTGGAGGGGTAGTGGAGACCCAGTACTTC.

The rearrangement joins TRBV5-4 to TRBJ1-4; D may be TRBD1 (5 bases). Germline loops: CDR1 SGHNT, CDR2 YYREEE (reference sequence). The CDR3 length is 14 residues. Trimming removed 5 bases at V and 5 bases at J, with 13 bases between. CDR3 loop: CASRRDGGNEKLFF. CDR3 DNA: TGTGCCAGCAGACGGGACGGAGGGAATGAAAAACTGTTTTTT.

V and J are TRBV15 and TRBJ1-1; perhaps TRBD1 as D (6 bases). V dropped 1 base and J dropped 6 bases, with 18 bases sitting between them. The CDR3 has 16 residues. Germline CDR1 reads LNHNV; CDR2 reads YYDKDF (reference sequence). CDR3 sequence: CATSRGIGGRIAEAFF. DNA for the CDR3: TGTGCCACCAGCAGAGGGATAGGGGGAAGGATCGCTGAAGCTTTCTTT. Using reference TRBV15 and TRBJ1-1 for the parts outside the CDR3, the full variable domain is DAMVIQNPRYQVTQFGKPVTLSCSQTLNHNVMYWYQQKSSQAPKLLFHYYDKDFNNEADTPDNFQSRRPNTSFCFLDIRSPGLGDTAMYLCATSRGIGGRIAEAFFGQGTRLTVV.

In its sample, this clone was seen a few times. The rearrangement joins TRBV2 to TRBJ1-5; perhaps TRBD1 as D (5 bases). This CDR3 has 15 amino acids. Trimming took off 2 bases at V and 3 bases at J, with 11 bases between the two ends. The germline CDR1 and CDR2 sequences are SNHLY and FYNNEI. The CDR3 loop is CASSEMGRLNQPQHF. The DNA for the CDR3 is TGTGCCAGCAGTGAAATGGGGCGCCTCAATCAGCCCCAGCATTTT.

This chain uses TRBV6-2 or TRBV6-3 with TRBJ1-1; TRBD1 aligns across 8 bases. The V segment lost 5 bases and the J segment 11 bases; nucleotides outside the gene matches: 10. This CDR3 region has 13 residues. Germline V lookup: CDR1 MNHEY, CDR2 SVGEGT. CDR3 sequence reads: CASSPSSGGRAFF. DNA for the CDR3: TGTGCCAGCAGTCCATCCTCAGGGGGCCGGGCTTTCTTT.

V gene TRBV9 combines with J gene TRBJ2-3, with D maybe TRBD2 (5 bases). Germline V gives CDR1 SGDLS, CDR2 YYNGEE. V was clipped by 0 bases and J by 1 base, with 12 bases between them. This CDR3 has 16 residues. CDR3 coding DNA: TGTGCCAGCAGCGTAGGGAGGCGAGCCGGCACAGATACGCAGTATTTT. It is translated as CASSVGRRAGTDTQYF.

The chain employs TRBV4-1 and TRBJ2-1; 12 bases are shared with TRBD2. V gave up 0 bases and J gave up 5 bases; unmatched junction bases: 11. This CDR3 has 19 amino acids. The V gene's germline CDR1 is MGHRA and CDR2 YSYEKL. The DNA of the CDR3 is TGCGCCAGCAGCCAAGATCTAGCGGGAGGGCCCACGTGGGACAATGAGCAGTTCTTC. Its protein is CASSQDLAGGPTWDNEQFF.

This clone was observed a handful of times. V and J are TRBV7-2 and TRBJ2-1; D possibly corresponds to TRBD2 (6 bases). V lost 0 bases, J lost 8 bases, and 17 bases lay in between. CDR3 length: 16 residues. Per germline, CDR1 SGHTA and CDR2 FQGNSA. CDR3 coding DNA: TGTGCCAGCAGCTTAGCGGCGGGGTTTGGATGGGATGAGCAGTTCTTC. It translates to CASSLAAGFGWDEQFF. The variable domain in full, completed from reference TRBV7-2 and TRBJ2-1, reads GAGVSQSPSNKVTEKGKDVELRCDPISGHTALYWYRQSLGQGLEFLIYFQGNSAPDKSGLPSDRFSAERTGGSVSTLTIQRTQQEDSAVYLCASSLAAGFGWDEQFFGPGTRLTVL.